The present entry profiles one T cell receptor beta chain with its context. Antigen unknown. This CDR3 region has 15 residues. Germline lookup yields CDR1 SGHRS and CDR2 YFSETQ. J gave up 2 bases and V 5 bases, and 5 bases lay outside the gene matches. Recent acute infections and vaccinations were absent in the healthy HIV-negative adult donors. The data were taken from a study of shared clonotypes between healthy human individuals. Study-wide points: In this cohort, only blood was sampled, and tissue repertoires likely differ. Generation probabilities of non-shared clonotypes were lower (relative to those shared by all four donors).

Genomic DNA of every subset was divided equally among multiple immunoSEQ plates. The method was immunoSEQ multiplex PCR; TCRdb's version includes in-frame clones alone and lacks a portion of them. The table shows about 2.4 million clones, with approximately 93% occurring only once. This chain connects TRBV5-1 to TRBJ2-3; TRBD1 matches 10 bases. Specimen: naive CD4+ T cells from PBMCs. Subset denoted: CD45RA+ positively selected. This clonotype was sampled from a man aged 18 to 30 in good health. Some clones in this sample may be carry-over from other donors' samples. The CDR3 DNA reads as TGCGCCAGCAGAATGACAGGGGGCCTCACAGATACGCAGTATTTT. Amino acid sequence: CASRMTGGLTDTQYF.